This TCR beta chain was captured in a study of blood T cell repertoires in COVID-19. At the level of the study: Both acute and convalescent COVID-19 samples were obtained from the United States, Italy and Spain.

Sequencing used immunoSEQ multiplex PCR; TCRdb keeps in-frame clones, though not all of them. The sample has roughly 430,000 clones; about 88% are singletons. Clinical history reported by participants formed the basis on which cohorts were assigned. A case of COVID-19 had been met by exposed participants within 2 weeks before study entry. Per the germline V gene, CDR1 is SQVTM and CDR2 is ANQGSEA. CDR3 length: 19 amino acids. J was trimmed by 0 bases and V by 3 bases; bases with no gene match: 16. Material for sequencing was PBMCs or T cells enriched from blood (not recorded which). This sequence joins TRBV29-1 and TRBJ1-5; TRBD1 matches at 8 bases. This receptor was taken from a woman between 18 and 29 years old who had been exposed to COVID-19. The CDR3: CSVDLPPGQVHYSNQPQHF. The CDR3 DNA reads TGCAGCGTTGACCTGCCGCCGGGACAGGTACACTATAGCAATCAGCCCCAGCATTTT.